This record concerns one T cell receptor (beta chain) sequence. This clone's antigen is unknown. The input lacks base qualities; no much larger clone sits a single base away. The data are from a study of blood T cell repertoires in COVID-19 (TCRdb year 2020). About the study as a whole: Collaborator samples came from the United States, Italy and Spain and covered acute and convalescent phases of COVID-19. The material from the prospective study consisted of cDNA or gDNA derived from T cells, B-cell-depleted T cells, or PBMCs. Subjects who had been exposed to COVID-19, were actively infected with it, or had recovered from it provided the deeply sampled blood TCRbeta repertoires that made up the dataset. The repertoires were made available in a free public database intended to serve as a resource for research on the immune response to SARS-CoV-2. The samples were drawn from two sources: the first 160 participants of the ongoing ImmuneRACE study, and 1,200 or so subjects contributed by 6 global collaborators. The sample metadata nearly always contained a de-identified subject ID, COVID-19 status, age in years and sex. Where HLA class I and class II types were available, the types were taken from metadata supplied by the sample provider, not from assay-based typing. Overall results and qualifications from the work: How much clinical and demographic metadata was included differed by source and by participant, and the metadata was provided uncurated.

TCRbeta CDR3 regions were amplified from genomic DNA using the immunoSEQ Assay, a bias-controlled multiplex PCR. For the original study's pipeline: The number of nucleated cells in each sample was estimated from the amplification of reference gene primers within the assay. To quantify the absolute abundance of each unique TCRbeta CDR3 rearrangement, sequence reads were collapsed and filtered. For each sample, productive Simpson clonality was calculated by taking the square root of Simpson's diversity index across productive rearrangements. Imported from immuneACCESS, the table was reduced by TCRdb to in-frame sequences with V and J called. These copies leave out some clones; in studies compared against another copy, an unresolved V gene accounts for under half, and the cause of the remainder is not known. V and J calls and clone size are as listed in that table; D and trimming were resolved from the DNA. A total of 300,000 to 400,000 clones appear in this sample, 80% to 90% of them only once. The ten largest clones take up roughly 6.3% of the sample.

The CDR3 starts with the cysteine, ends with the phenylalanine, and has 14 residues. The kept DNA is CDR3 alone, 42 bases in frame from the first base. The germline V gene (reference sequence) provides CDR1 GTSNPN and CDR2 SVGIG. Relative to germline, V is 0 bases shorter and J is 1 base shorter, with 10 bases between their ends. One collaborating source in Seattle enrolled patients during active infection and followed them longitudinally through the course of disease. The collaborating institutions used their own protocols to collect whole blood in K2EDTA tubes. For TCRbeta analysis, collaborators shipped samples in one of three forms: frozen whole blood, isolated PBMCs, or DNA extracted from either of those sample types.

The chain joins TRBV30 to TRBJ2-7; the D segment could be TRBD2, given 6 matching bases. The sequenced material came from peripheral blood. This sequence originates from a woman aged 45-59 years with COVID-19, enrolled during active disease. The DNA is as follows: TGTGCCTGGAGTGTAAGCCTAGCGTCCTACGAGCAGTACTTC. The encoded protein is CAWSVSLASYEQYF. This CDR3, with the reference TRBV30 and TRBJ2-7 proteins standing in past its ends, gives the full variable domain SQTIHQWPATLVQPVGSPLSLECTVEGTSNPNLYWYRQAAGRGLQLLFYSVGIGQISSEVPQNLSASRPQDRQFILSSKKLLLSDSGFYLCAWSVSLASYEQYFGPGTRLTVT.